The 25 T cell receptor beta chains given below trace back to one sample, sequenced in a study of blood T cell repertoires in COVID-19. Repertoires were generated with immunoSEQ multiplex PCR, while TCRdb's copy carries only in-frame clones and drops some. The sample contains some 140,000 clones, about 79% of which appear only once. The sample comprised peripheral blood. Source of these receptors: a woman aged 55-70 years with acute or convalescent COVID-19.

The chain recombines TRBV6-5 with TRBJ1-1; D is possibly TRBD1 (5 bases). The CDR3 spans 12 residues. CDR1 is MNHEY, CDR2 SVGAGI, per germline. The V end lost 8 bases, the J end lost 1 base, and 8 bases lay between the germline ends. This CDR3 is CASFTGNTEAFF. The CDR3 DNA is TGTGCCAGCTTTACAGGGAACACTGAAGCTTTCTTT.

The J gene is TRBJ1-6, the V gene TRBV30, with unresolved D. Germline V gene lookup returns CDR1 GTSNPN and CDR2 SVGIG (reference sequence). There are 15 residues in the CDR3. Trimming stripped 0 bases from V and 2 bases from J, with 8 bases between. CDR3 residues: CAWSVLNPYNSPLHF. The CDR3, as DNA: TGTGCCTGGAGTGTACTAAACCCCTATAATTCACCCCTCCACTTT. Variable domain in full (rest from reference TRBV30 and TRBJ1-6): SQTIHQWPATLVQPVGSPLSLECTVEGTSNPNLYWYRQAAGRGLQLLFYSVGIGQISSEVPQNLSASRPQDRQFILSSKKLLLSDSGFYLCAWSVLNPYNSPLHFGNGTRLTVT.

The chain is built from TRBV4-2 and TRBJ2-3, with TRBD2 identical over 11 bases. This CDR3 region has 18 residues. Germline V gene sequence: CDR1 LGHNA, CDR2 YNFKEQ. J lost 0 bases, V lost 4 bases, and 9 bases had no gene match. The CDR3 sequence is CASSPLTSGTPSTDTQYF. For the CDR3, the DNA is TGTGCCAGCAGCCCTTTGACTAGCGGGACCCCTAGCACAGATACGCAGTATTTT.

The chain employs TRBV9 and TRBJ1-5; 7 nucleotides agree with TRBD1. The ends lost 3 bases at V and 3 bases at J; junction bases unmatched: 3. This CDR3 has 14 amino acids. CDR1 is SGDLS, CDR2 YYNGEE, per germline. CDR3 residues: CASSETGFNQPQHF. CDR3 bases: TGTGCCAGCAGCGAGACAGGGTTCAATCAGCCCCAGCATTTT.

This clone was seen once. This chain links TRBV30 with TRBJ2-3; D is possibly TRBD1 (6 bases). Germline CDR1 is GTSNPN and CDR2 is SVGIG (reference sequence). V lost 7 bases, J lost 0 bases, and 11 bases lay in between. This CDR3 contains 13 residues. The CDR3 sequence is CASTDSSTDTQYF. Written as DNA, the CDR3 is TGTGCCTCTACGGACAGTAGCACAGATACGCAGTATTTT.

This clone was observed a few times. This chain uses TRBV6-5 with TRBJ1-2; no clear D gene. In germline, CDR1 is MNHEY, CDR2 SVGAGI. The CDR3 length is 13 residues. Deletions cut 5 bases from V and 6 bases from J, with 13 bases between. CDR3 in amino acids: CASSQTGNNGYTF. The CDR3 DNA reads as TGTGCCAGCAGTCAGACGGGGAATAATGGCTACACCTTC.

The sample holds a few counts of this clone. J is TRBJ1-5 and V is TRBV7-2; D perhaps matches TRBD1 (6 bases). The CDR3 has 14 amino acids. CDR1 is SGHTA and CDR2 is FQGNSA in the germline V gene. The V end was cut by 5 bases, the J end by 6 bases, with 14 bases between. CDR3 amino acids: CASSLYRDGQPQHF. In DNA, the CDR3 is TGTGCCAGCAGCCTCTACAGGGATGGTCAGCCCCAGCATTTT.

The chain combines TRBV7-8 with TRBJ1-5, with D tentatively TRBD1 (6 bases). The CDR3 length is 17 residues. Trimming took off 0 bases at V and 7 bases at J, with 19 bases between the two ends. The germline CDR1 and CDR2 sequences are SGHVS and FQNEAQ. The CDR3 region is CASSLAGAGADGQPQHF. DNA of the CDR3: TGTGCCAGCAGCTTAGCAGGCGCAGGGGCCGATGGGCAGCCCCAGCATTTT.

The chain links TRBV24-1 to TRBJ2-1; perhaps TRBD2 as D (6 bases). CDR1 KGHDR and CDR2 SFDVKD come from the germline V gene. Trimming removed 3 bases at V and 0 bases at J, with 20 bases between. The CDR3 runs to 19 residues. The DNA of the CDR3 is TGTGCCACCAGTGATCTACCCGGACGGGGGTTTAGCTCCTACAATGAGCAGTTCTTC. It specifies CATSDLPGRGFSSYNEQFF.

The J gene is TRBJ2-1, the V gene TRBV10-1, with a tentative D call TRBD1 (6 bases). The germline V gene encodes CDR1 WNHNN and CDR2 SYGVQD (reference sequence). The ends were cut back, 6 bases at V and 7 bases at J, with 16 bases in the middle. The CDR3 contains 14 residues. CDR3 nucleotide sequence: TGCGCCAGCAGCCCGGGGACACCTCCAAATGAGCAGTTCTTC. Its translation: CASSPGTPPNEQFF.

J is TRBJ1-2 and V is TRBV4-1; D is ambiguous. Per the germline V gene, CDR1 is MGHRA and CDR2 is YSYEKL. Trimming took 2 bases from V and 6 from J, leaving 10 bases between them. This CDR3 has 13 amino acids. CDR3: CASSQLGLDGYTF. The CDR3 region has the DNA TGCGCCAGCAGCCAACTAGGACTGGATGGCTACACCTTC.

The sample holds a few counts of this clone. CDR3 nucleotide sequence: TGTGCCAGCATATTGGACAGGGCTCTTGATTCACCCCTCCACTTT. It encodes CASILDRALDSPLHF. This sequence joins TRBV6-6 and TRBJ1-6, with 8 bases lining up with TRBD1. The germline gives CDR1 MNHNY, CDR2 SVGAGI (reference sequence). This CDR3 has 15 residues. V lost 7 bases to trimming and J lost 8 bases; unmatched junction nucleotides: 10.

The rearrangement uses TRBV6-6 and TRBJ1-4; 9 bases are shared with TRBD1. Trimming took 5 bases from V and 0 from J; bases not matched to a gene: 10. CDR1 and CDR2 from the germline V gene are MNHNY and SVGAGI (reference sequence). The CDR3 spans 18 residues. The CDR3 DNA is TGTGCCAGCAGTCAGACAGGGGGGGCGCGCACAACTAATGAAAAACTGTTTTTT. This gives the protein CASSQTGGARTTNEKLFF.

CDR3 DNA sequence: TGTGCCAGCAGCGTAGTTCCGGGACAGGGGGATTCACCCCTCCACTTT. Protein product: CASSVVPGQGDSPLHF. The V and J genes are TRBV9 and TRBJ1-6; 11 bases agree with TRBD1. V shed 0 bases, J shed 8 bases, and the junction held 4 bases outside the gene matches. The CDR3 has 16 amino acids. Germline-derived CDR1 and CDR2 are SGDLS and YYNGEE.

The genes are TRBV5-1 and TRBJ1-1; TRBD1 aligns across 7 bases. There are 17 residues in the CDR3. Trimming removed 3 bases from V and 0 bases from J; junction bases left unmatched: 11. The germline V gene encodes CDR1 SGHRS and CDR2 YFSETQ. The CDR3 nucleotides are TGCGCCAGCAGCTCGTCTACAGGGGCCAACATGAACACTGAAGCTTTCTTT. It translates to CASSSSTGANMNTEAFF.

The chain is built from TRBV27 and TRBJ1-6; possible D gene TRBD1, 5 bases. This CDR3 comprises 15 residues. Trimming removed 5 bases from V and 14 bases from J, with 22 bases in between. CDR1 MNHEY and CDR2 SMNVEV come from the germline V gene (reference sequence). CDR3 in amino acids: CASSRGQGPLSTLHF. DNA of the CDR3: TGTGCCAGCAGTAGGGGTCAGGGCCCGTTATCCACCCTCCACTTT.

This chain uses TRBV24-1 with TRBJ2-1; 9 nucleotides align to TRBD1. The V segment lost 4 bases and the J segment 8 bases; nucleotides outside the gene matches: 11. CDR1 and CDR2 (germline): KGHDR, SFDVKD. The CDR3 has 16 amino acids. The CDR3 sequence is CATSDSGGQGLDEQFF. The CDR3 nucleotides read TGTGCCACCAGTGACTCCGGAGGACAGGGGTTAGATGAGCAGTTCTTC.

This rearrangement joins TRBV2 to TRBJ1-3; 7 bases agree with TRBD1. CDR3 size: 16 residues. Germline CDR1 is SNHLY and CDR2 is FYNNEI. After removal of 7 bases from V and 0 bases from J, the junction contained 9 bases not matched to a gene. CDR3 nucleotide sequence: TGTGCCAGCAAAGAGACAGGGAGCAGCTCTGGAAACACCATATATTTT. Its protein is CASKETGSSSGNTIYF.

This clone was observed once. The V call is TRBV11-1, the J call TRBJ2-5; 7 bases are a match to TRBD1. The trim removed 3 bases at V and 5 bases at J, leaving 6 bases unmatched. The CDR3 covers 14 residues. From germline, CDR1 is SGHAT and CDR2 FQDESV (reference sequence). The CDR3 DNA is TGTGCCAGCAGCTTCGGGACAGCCCGGGAGACCCAGTACTTC. The encoded protein is CASSFGTARETQYF.

The CDR3 loop reads CASSQAASQEIAGGNTGELFF. CDR3 nucleotides: TGCGCCAGCAGTCAAGCGGCAAGCCAGGAAATAGCGGGGGGAAACACCGGGGAGCTGTTTTTT. The chain uses TRBV23-1 and TRBJ2-2, with 10 bases fitting TRBD2. TRBV23-1 counts as an open reading frame of uncertain function. Trimming at V came to 2 bases and at J to 2 bases, leaving 17 bases not matched to a gene. This CDR3 has 21 amino acids.

V is TRBV11-2 and J is TRBJ1-1; D call uncertain. This CDR3 has 11 residues. The V and J ends lost 6 bases and 4 bases respectively, with 6 bases between them. Germline CDR1 is SGHAT and CDR2 is FQNNGV. The CDR3 sequence is CASSRFTEAFF. DNA for the CDR3: TGTGCCAGCAGTCGTTTCACTGAAGCTTTCTTT. Looking up the rest from reference TRBV11-2 and TRBJ1-1 gives the full variable domain: EAGVAQSPRYKIIEKRQSVAFWCNPISGHATLYWYQQILGQGPKLLIQFQNNGVVDDSQLPKDRFSAERLKGVDSTLKIQPAKLEDSAVYLCASSRFTEAFFGQGTRLTVV.

The chain is built from TRBV15 and TRBJ2-3; the D is unclear. Germline lookup yields CDR1 LNHNV and CDR2 YYDKDF (reference sequence). The CDR3 has 16 residues. V shed 1 base and J shed 7 bases, with 18 bases lying between them. The CDR3, as DNA: TGTGCCACCAGCAGAGGGGTTGGTAGCTTACCCCATACGCAGTATTTT. Its protein is CATSRGVGSLPHTQYF.

This clone occurred once. The V call is TRBV19, the J call TRBJ1-2; TRBD1 is a possible D gene (6 bases). Trimming removed 1 base from V and 5 bases from J, with 11 bases in between. Per germline, CDR1 LNHDA and CDR2 SQIVND (reference sequence). The CDR3 runs to 14 residues. CDR3 DNA sequence: TGTGCCAGTAGTATAGGAAACAGGGCGTATGGCTACACCTTC. Translation: CASSIGNRAYGYTF. Combining the CDR3 with reference TRBV19 and TRBJ1-2 gives the whole variable domain DGGITQSPKYLFRKEGQNVTLSCEQNLNHDAMYWYRQDPGQGLRLIYYSQIVNDFQKGDIAEGYSVSREKKESFPLTVTSAQKNPTAFYLCASSIGNRAYGYTFGSGTRLTVV.

The gene calls are TRBV28 and TRBJ1-6; D remains unclear. V was cut by 4 bases and J by 12 bases, with 13 bases left in between. Germline loops: CDR1 MDHEN, CDR2 SYDVKM. The CDR3 totals 13 residues. CDR3 residues: CASSSPIPGPLHF. The CDR3 region has the DNA TGTGCCAGCAGTTCTCCGATCCCGGGACCCCTCCACTTT.

The chain employs TRBV3-1 (or the pseudogene TRBV3-2) and TRBJ2-6, with 8 bases matching TRBD1. The CDR3 extends over 17 amino acids. J lost 0 bases, V lost 6 bases, and 7 bases had no gene match. In germline, CDR1 is LGHDT, CDR2 YNNKEL (reference sequence). CDR3 in amino acids: CASRLTGDPSGANVLTF. The DNA of the CDR3 is TGTGCCAGCAGGTTGACAGGGGACCCCTCTGGGGCCAACGTCCTGACTTTC.